The text below deals with one T cell receptor (beta chain). This specimen comes from a study of blood T cell repertoires in COVID-19. Study details: Sites across the United States, Italy and Spain contributed samples from acute and convalescent COVID-19. From T cells, B-cell-depleted T cells, or PBMCs came the material, which was cDNA or gDNA.

The CDR3 sequence is 15 residues long. CDR1 and CDR2 (germline): MNHNY, SVGAGI (reference sequence). Trimming removed 0 bases from V and 4 bases from J, with 12 bases in between. As processed by the authors: Researchers report that nucleated cell counts were estimated from reference gene primer amplification. The table came from immunoSEQ multiplex PCR; TCRdb's copy has only in-frame clones and leaves some out. V, J and clone size are taken as reported in that table, and D and trimming were inferred from the DNA itself. The top ten clones hold 5.7% of a sample with about 100,000 clones, 80% to 95% of them seen once.

Sequencing was done on a sample of peripheral blood. V is TRBV6-6 and J is TRBJ1-2; TRBD1 might be the D (5 bases). This receptor was taken from a man aged 65-85 years with acute or convalescent COVID-19. The CDR3 nucleotides are TGTGCCAGCAGTTACTCAGGGCAGGGTGGCTATGGCTACACCTTC. The encoded protein is CASSYSGQGGYGYTF.